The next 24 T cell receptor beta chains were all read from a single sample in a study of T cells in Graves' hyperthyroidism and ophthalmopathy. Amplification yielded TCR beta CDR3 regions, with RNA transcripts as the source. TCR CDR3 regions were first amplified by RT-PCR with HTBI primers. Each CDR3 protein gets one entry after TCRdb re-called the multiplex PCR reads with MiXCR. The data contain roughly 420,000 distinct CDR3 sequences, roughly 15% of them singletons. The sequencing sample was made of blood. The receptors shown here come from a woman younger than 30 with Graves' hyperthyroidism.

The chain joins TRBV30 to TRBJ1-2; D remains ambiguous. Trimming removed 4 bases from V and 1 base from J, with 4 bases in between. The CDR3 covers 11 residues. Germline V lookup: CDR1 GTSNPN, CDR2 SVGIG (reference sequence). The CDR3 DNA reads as TGTGCCTGGACTTATAACTATGGCTACACCTTC. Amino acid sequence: CAWTYNYGYTF.

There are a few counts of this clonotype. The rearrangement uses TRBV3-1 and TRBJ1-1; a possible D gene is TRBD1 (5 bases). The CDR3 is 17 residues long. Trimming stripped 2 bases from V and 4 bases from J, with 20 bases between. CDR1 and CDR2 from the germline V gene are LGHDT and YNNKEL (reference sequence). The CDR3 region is CASSQRTWGGAPTEAFF. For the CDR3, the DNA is TGTGCCAGCAGCCAACGCACTTGGGGTGGGGCCCCCACTGAAGCTTTCTTT.

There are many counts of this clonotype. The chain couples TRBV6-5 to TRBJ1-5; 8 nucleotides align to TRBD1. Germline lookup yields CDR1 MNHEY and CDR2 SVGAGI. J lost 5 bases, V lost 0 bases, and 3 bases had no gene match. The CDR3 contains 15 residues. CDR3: CASSYSRGLDQPQHF. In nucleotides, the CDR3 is TGTGCCAGCAGTTACTCCAGGGGGCTCGATCAGCCCCAGCATTTT.

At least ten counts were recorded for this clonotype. The CDR3 DNA is TGTGCCAGCAGTTTCGGGGGGGCCACCTACGAGCAGTACTTC. It codes for CASSFGGATYEQYF. The gene calls are TRBV12-3 or TRBV12-4 and TRBJ2-7, with 8 nucleotides matching TRBD2. The CDR3 runs to 14 residues. V lost 3 bases, J lost 2 bases, and 3 bases stayed unmatched.

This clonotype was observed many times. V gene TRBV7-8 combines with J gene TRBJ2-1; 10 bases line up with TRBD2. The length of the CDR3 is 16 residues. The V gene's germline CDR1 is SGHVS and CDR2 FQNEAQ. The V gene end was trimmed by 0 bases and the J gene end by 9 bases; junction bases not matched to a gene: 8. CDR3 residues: CASSLAERLAGSEQFF. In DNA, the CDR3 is TGTGCCAGCAGCTTAGCGGAGAGACTAGCGGGCAGTGAGCAGTTCTTC.

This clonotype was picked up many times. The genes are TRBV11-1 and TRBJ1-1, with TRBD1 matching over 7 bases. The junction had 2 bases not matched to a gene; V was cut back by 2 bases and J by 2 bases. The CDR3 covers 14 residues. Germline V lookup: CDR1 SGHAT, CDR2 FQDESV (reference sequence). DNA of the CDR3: TGTGCCAGCAGCTTACAGGGGGTCAACACTGAAGCTTTCTTT. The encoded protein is CASSLQGVNTEAFF.

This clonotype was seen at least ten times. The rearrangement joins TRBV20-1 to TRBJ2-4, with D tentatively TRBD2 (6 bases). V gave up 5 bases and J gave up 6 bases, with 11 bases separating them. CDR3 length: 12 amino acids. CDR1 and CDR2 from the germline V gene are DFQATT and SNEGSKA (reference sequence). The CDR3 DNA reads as TGCAGTGCTCGACCGGGAGTAAACATTCAGTACTTC. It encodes CSARPGVNIQYF.

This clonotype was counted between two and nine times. CDR3 nucleotides: TGCGCCAGCAGCACACAGGGTGGGGTCATGAACACTGAAGCTTTCTTT. It yields the protein CASSTQGGVMNTEAFF. The V gene is TRBV4-1, the J gene TRBJ1-1, with a weak D call TRBD1 (6 bases). The CDR3 spans 16 residues. Germline values: CDR1 MGHRA, CDR2 YSYEKL. Trimming shortened V by 5 bases and J by 0 bases, and 16 bases separated the two germline ends.

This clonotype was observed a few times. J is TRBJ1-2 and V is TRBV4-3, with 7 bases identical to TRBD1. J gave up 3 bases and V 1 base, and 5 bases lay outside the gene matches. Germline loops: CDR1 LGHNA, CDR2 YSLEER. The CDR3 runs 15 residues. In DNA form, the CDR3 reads TGCGCCAGCAGCCAAGTACAGGGGCCGGACTATGGCTACACCTTC. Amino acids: CASSQVQGPDYGYTF.

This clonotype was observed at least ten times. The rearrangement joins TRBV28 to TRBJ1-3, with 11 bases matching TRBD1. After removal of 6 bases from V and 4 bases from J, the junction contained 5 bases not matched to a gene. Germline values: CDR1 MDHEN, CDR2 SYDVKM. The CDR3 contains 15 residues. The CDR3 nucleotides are TGTGCCAGCAGCCCCGGGACAGGGGGAGGAAACACCATATATTTT. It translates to CASSPGTGGGNTIYF.

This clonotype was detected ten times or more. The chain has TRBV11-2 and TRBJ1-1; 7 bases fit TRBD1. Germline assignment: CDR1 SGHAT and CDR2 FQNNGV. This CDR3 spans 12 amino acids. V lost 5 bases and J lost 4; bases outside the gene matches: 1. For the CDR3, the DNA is TGTGCCAGCAGCACAGGGGCCACTGAAGCTTTCTTT. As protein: CASSTGATEAFF.

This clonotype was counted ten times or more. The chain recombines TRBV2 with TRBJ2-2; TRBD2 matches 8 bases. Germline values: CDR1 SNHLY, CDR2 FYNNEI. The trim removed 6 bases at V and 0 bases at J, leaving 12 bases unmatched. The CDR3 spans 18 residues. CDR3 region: CASSHPTLAGANTGELFF. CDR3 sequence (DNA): TGTGCCAGCAGCCACCCCACCCTAGCGGGCGCGAACACCGGGGAGCTGTTTTTT.

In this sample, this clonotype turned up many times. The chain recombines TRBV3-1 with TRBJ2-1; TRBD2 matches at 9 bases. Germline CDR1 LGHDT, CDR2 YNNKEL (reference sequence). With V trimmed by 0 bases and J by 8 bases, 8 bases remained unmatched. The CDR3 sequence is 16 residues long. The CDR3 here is CASSQDSLAGRDEQFF. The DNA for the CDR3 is TGTGCCAGCAGCCAAGATTCTCTAGCGGGAAGGGATGAGCAGTTCTTC.

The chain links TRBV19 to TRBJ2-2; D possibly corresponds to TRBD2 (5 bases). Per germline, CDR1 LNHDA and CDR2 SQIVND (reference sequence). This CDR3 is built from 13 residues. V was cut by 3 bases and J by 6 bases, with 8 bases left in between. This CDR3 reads CASSIGLAGELFF. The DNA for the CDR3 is TGTGCCAGTAGTATTGGACTCGCCGGGGAGCTGTTTTTT.

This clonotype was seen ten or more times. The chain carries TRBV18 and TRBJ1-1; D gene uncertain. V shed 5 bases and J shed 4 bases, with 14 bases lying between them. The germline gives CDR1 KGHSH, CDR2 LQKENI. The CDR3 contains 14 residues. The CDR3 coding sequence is TGTGCCAGCTCATTTGGGGTAGATATCACTGAAGCTTTCTTT. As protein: CASSFGVDITEAFF.

The CDR3 here is CASGRGGPSPLHF. CDR3 in DNA: TGTGCCAGCGGCCGAGGGGGGCCTTCACCCCTCCACTTT. The chain uses TRBV27 and TRBJ1-6; possibly TRBD1 for D (6 bases). The V end was cut by 8 bases, the J end by 9 bases, with 14 bases between. The CDR3 length is 13 residues. Per germline, CDR1 MNHEY and CDR2 SMNVEV (reference sequence).

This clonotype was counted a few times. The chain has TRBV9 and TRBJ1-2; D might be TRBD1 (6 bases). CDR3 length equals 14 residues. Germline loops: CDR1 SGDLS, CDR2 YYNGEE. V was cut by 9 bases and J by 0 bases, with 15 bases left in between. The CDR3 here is CANRATGSNYGYTF. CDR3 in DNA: TGTGCCAACAGAGCGACAGGCTCTAACTATGGCTACACCTTC. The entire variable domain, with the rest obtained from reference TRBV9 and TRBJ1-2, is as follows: DSGVTQTPKHLITATGQRVTLRCSPRSGDLSVYWYQQSLDQGLQFLIQYYNGEERAKGNILERFSAQQFPDLHSELNLSSLELGDSALYFCANRATGSNYGYTFGSGTRLTVV.

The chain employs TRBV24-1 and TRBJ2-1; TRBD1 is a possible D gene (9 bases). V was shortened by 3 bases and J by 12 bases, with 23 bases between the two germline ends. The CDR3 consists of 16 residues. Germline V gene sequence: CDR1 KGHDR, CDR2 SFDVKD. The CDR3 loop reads CATSDPRIQGAGGQFF. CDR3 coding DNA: TGTGCCACCAGTGATCCCAGAATACAGGGGGCGGGGGGGCAGTTCTTC.

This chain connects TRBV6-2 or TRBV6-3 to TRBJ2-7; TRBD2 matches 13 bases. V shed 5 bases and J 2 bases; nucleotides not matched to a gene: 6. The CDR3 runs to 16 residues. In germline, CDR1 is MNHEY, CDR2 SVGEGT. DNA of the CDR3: TGTGCCAGCAGTGCACTAGCGGGAGGGAGGGCCTACGAGCAGTACTTC. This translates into CASSALAGGRAYEQYF.

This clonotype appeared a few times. DNA of the CDR3: TGTGCCAGCAGTCCGACAGGGTCTAACACCGGGGAGCTGTTTTTT. Translating gives CASSPTGSNTGELFF. The chain uses TRBV7-3 and TRBJ2-2, with TRBD1 matching over 7 bases. J was trimmed by 2 bases and V by 6 bases; bases with no gene match: 6. Germline CDR1 SGHTA, CDR2 FQGTGA. This CDR3 has 15 amino acids.

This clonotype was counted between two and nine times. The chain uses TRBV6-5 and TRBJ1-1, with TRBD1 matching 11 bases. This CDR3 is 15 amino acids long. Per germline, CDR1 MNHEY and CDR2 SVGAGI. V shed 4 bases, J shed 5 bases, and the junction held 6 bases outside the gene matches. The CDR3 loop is CASSSWTGGMTEAFF. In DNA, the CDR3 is TGTGCCAGCAGTTCATGGACAGGGGGCATGACTGAAGCTTTCTTT.

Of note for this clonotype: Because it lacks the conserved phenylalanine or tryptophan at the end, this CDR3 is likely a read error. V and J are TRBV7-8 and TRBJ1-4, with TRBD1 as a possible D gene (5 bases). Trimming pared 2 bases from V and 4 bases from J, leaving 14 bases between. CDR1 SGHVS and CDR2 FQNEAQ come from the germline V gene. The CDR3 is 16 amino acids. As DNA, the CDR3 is TGTGCCAGCAGCTTATCGGGGGGACGGCTTAATGAAAAACTGTTTCTC. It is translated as CASSLSGGRLNEKLFL.

CDR3 sequence: CASRWGAGGNQPQHF. As DNA, the CDR3 is TGTGCCAGCCGGTGGGGGGCCGGGGGCAATCAGCCCCAGCATTTT. V usage is TRBV6-1 and J usage is TRBJ1-5, with D perhaps TRBD1 (6 bases). The CDR3 totals 15 residues. Germline CDR1 MNHNS, CDR2 SASEGT. V lost 8 bases and J lost 2, with 16 bases in between.

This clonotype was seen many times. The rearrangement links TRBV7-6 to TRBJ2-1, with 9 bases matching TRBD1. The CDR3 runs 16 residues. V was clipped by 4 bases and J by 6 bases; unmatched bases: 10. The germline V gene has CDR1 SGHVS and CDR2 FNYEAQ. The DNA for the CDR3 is TGTGCCAGCAGCTCAGCCCTGACAGGGGGTGGCAATGAGCAGTTCTTC. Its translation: CASSSALTGGGNEQFF.